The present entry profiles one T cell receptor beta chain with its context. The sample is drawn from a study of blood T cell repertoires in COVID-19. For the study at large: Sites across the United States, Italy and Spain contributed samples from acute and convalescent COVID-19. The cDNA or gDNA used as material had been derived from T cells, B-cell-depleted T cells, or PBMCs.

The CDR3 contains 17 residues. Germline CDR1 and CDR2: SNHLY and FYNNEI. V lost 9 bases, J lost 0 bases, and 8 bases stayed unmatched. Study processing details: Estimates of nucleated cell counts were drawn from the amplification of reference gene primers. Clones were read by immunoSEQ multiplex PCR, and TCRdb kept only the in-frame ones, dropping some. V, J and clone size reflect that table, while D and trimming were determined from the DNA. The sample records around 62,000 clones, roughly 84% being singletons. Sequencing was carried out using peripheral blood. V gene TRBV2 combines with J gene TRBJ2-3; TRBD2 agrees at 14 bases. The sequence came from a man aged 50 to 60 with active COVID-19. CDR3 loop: CARGGLAGGTSTDTQYF. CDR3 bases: TGTGCCAGGGGCGGACTAGCGGGAGGTACTAGCACAGATACGCAGTATTTT.